The 23 T cell receptor beta chains below all came from one sample that was sequenced in a study of blood T cell repertoires in COVID-19. Libraries were prepared by immunoSEQ multiplex PCR; TCRdb keeps only in-frame clonotypes and omits some of them. The sample holds just under 95,000 clones; 80% are singletons and the top ten take around 9%. The material sequenced was peripheral blood. The receptors were gathered from a man aged 45-60 years who had recovered from COVID-19.

This clone has just one count. The chain is built from TRBV5-4 and TRBJ2-3; TRBD2 is a possible D gene (6 bases). Germline CDR1 and CDR2: SGHNT and YYREEE (reference sequence). With 4 bases removed from V and 6 bases from J, the gap between germline ends came to 15 bases. This CDR3 comprises 14 residues. Written as DNA, the CDR3 is TGTGCCAGCAGCCCCTTGGGAAGCGGGGATACGCAGTATTTT. Residues: CASSPLGSGDTQYF.

This chain uses TRBV11-3 with TRBJ1-4; weak D call: TRBD1 (6 bases). The V gene's germline CDR1 is SGHNT and CDR2 YENEEA. Trimming took off 1 base at V and 0 bases at J, with 6 bases between the two ends. This CDR3 has 15 amino acids. The CDR3 nucleotides are TGTGCCAGCAGCTTAGGGACAGCAACTAATGAAAAACTGTTTTTT. It yields the protein CASSLGTATNEKLFF.

V and J are TRBV29-1 and TRBJ2-2; 8 bases line up with TRBD2. With V trimmed by 0 bases and J by 4 bases, 7 bases remained unmatched. In germline, CDR1 is SQVTM, CDR2 ANQGSEA. The CDR3 is made up of 16 amino acids. The CDR3 protein is CSVEDPGGRSTGELFF. Here the CDR3 DNA reads TGCAGCGTTGAAGACCCGGGGGGGCGTAGCACCGGGGAGCTGTTTTTT.

This clone was counted a single time. The V and J genes are TRBV7-6 and TRBJ2-3; 10 bases are a match to TRBD2. The CDR3 totals 18 residues. The V gene's germline CDR1 is SGHVS and CDR2 FNYEAQ. Trimming at V came to 1 base and at J to 4 bases, leaving 11 bases not matched to a gene. The CDR3 DNA reads TGTGCCAGCAGCTTAGGTGGGACTAGCGCCCGTGTAGCAGATACGCAGTATTTT. Protein sequence: CASSLGGTSARVADTQYF.

This rearrangement joins TRBV27 to TRBJ2-1, with 9 bases that match TRBD2. Trimming took 2 bases from V and 0 from J; bases not matched to a gene: 11. Germline V gene lookup returns CDR1 MNHEY and CDR2 SMNVEV (reference sequence). There are 19 residues in the CDR3. CDR3: CASSLQSTSGHSSYNEQFF. CDR3 coding DNA: TGTGCCAGCAGTTTACAATCAACTAGCGGGCATAGCTCCTACAATGAGCAGTTCTTC.

The CDR3 is CASSQDKGVNEKLFF. The CDR3 region has the DNA TGCGCCAGCAGCCAAGATAAAGGGGTTAATGAAAAACTGTTTTTT. The chain couples TRBV4-3 to TRBJ1-4, with D possibly being TRBD1 (5 bases). The CDR3 length is 15 residues. Germline V gene data show CDR1 as LGHNA and CDR2 as YSLEER. The V end lost 0 bases, the J end lost 4 bases, and 9 bases lay between the germline ends.

This clone was counted a few times. The chain is built from TRBV9 and TRBJ2-2, with 9 bases fitting TRBD1. Per the germline V gene, CDR1 is SGDLS and CDR2 is YYNGEE. This CDR3 region has 15 residues. The ends lost 7 bases at V and 5 bases at J; junction bases unmatched: 9. CDR3 sequence (DNA): TGTGCCAGCGATACTGCAGGGACAGGGACCGGGGAGCTGTTTTTT. This sequence encodes CASDTAGTGTGELFF.

This clone was counted a single time. The chain joins TRBV3-1 (or the pseudogene TRBV3-2) to TRBJ1-2, with 11 bases matching TRBD1. Germline V gene sequence: CDR1 LGHDT, CDR2 YNNKEL (reference sequence). The V gene end was trimmed by 4 bases and the J gene end by 4 bases; junction bases not matched to a gene: 8. The CDR3 totals 16 residues. The CDR3 DNA sequence: TGTGCCAGCAGCCTCCTGGGGACAGGGGGGGCCTATGGCTACACCTTC. This encodes CASSLLGTGGAYGYTF.

This clone is medium-sized (0.01 to 0.1%) in the sample. This sequence joins TRBV4-2 and TRBJ1-3; 7 bases are a match to TRBD1. Germline V lookup: CDR1 LGHNA, CDR2 YNFKEQ. V lost 0 bases and J lost 4; bases outside the gene matches: 9. The CDR3 consists of 17 residues. The CDR3 region has the DNA TGTGCCAGCAGCCAAGATCAGTTAGGGGGCTCAGGAAACACCATATATTTT. Translation: CASSQDQLGGSGNTIYF.

The genes are TRBV2 and TRBJ1-5, with D unresolved. The length of the CDR3 is 14 residues. Germline CDR1 is SNHLY and CDR2 is FYNNEI. Deletions cut 7 bases from V and 3 bases from J, with 13 bases between. CDR3 loop: CASTDNAVNQPQHF. CDR3 bases: TGTGCCAGCACTGACAACGCGGTCAATCAGCCCCAGCATTTT.

The chain carries TRBV5-1 and TRBJ2-3; 11 nucleotides agree with TRBD2. Germline V gene sequence: CDR1 SGHRS, CDR2 YFSETQ. J was trimmed by 0 bases and V by 0 bases; bases with no gene match: 3. The CDR3 loop spans 17 amino acids. Here the CDR3 DNA reads TGCGCCAGCAGCTTGGGACTAGCGGGATCTAGCACAGATACGCAGTATTTT. Amino acid sequence: CASSLGLAGSSTDTQYF.

This clone was detected once. The chain joins TRBV18 to TRBJ2-7; 16 bases are a match to TRBD2. Germline V gene lookup returns CDR1 KGHSH and CDR2 LQKENI. The CDR3 has 15 residues. V gave up 6 bases and J gave up 5 bases; unmatched junction bases: 4. This CDR3 is CASSRGTSGRDEQYF. CDR3 nucleotide sequence: TGTGCCAGCTCCCGGGGGACTAGCGGGAGGGACGAGCAGTACTTC.

The CDR3 sequence: CASSPDSTRTSGKNEQYF. DNA of the CDR3: TGTGCCAGCAGCCCCGATTCGACGCGGACTAGCGGGAAAAACGAGCAGTACTTC. V usage is TRBV6-2 or TRBV6-3 and J usage is TRBJ2-7; TRBD2 matches 12 bases. There are 18 residues in the CDR3. V gave up 6 bases and J gave up 5 bases; unmatched junction bases: 17. Per the germline V gene, CDR1 is MNHEY and CDR2 is SVGEGT.

This chain connects TRBV2 to TRBJ1-2; D gene uncertain. The CDR3 sequence is 13 residues long. Germline V CDR1 and CDR2: SNHLY, FYNNEI. Trimming shortened V by 6 bases and J by 8 bases, and 16 bases separated the two germline ends. As DNA, the CDR3 is TGTGCCAGCAGCGTCGGGAACATTGGCGGCTACACCTTC. Translating gives CASSVGNIGGYTF.

This rearrangement joins TRBV5-4 to TRBJ1-2; 7 bases map to TRBD1. CDR3 length equals 14 residues. V dropped 1 base and J dropped 7; count of bases not matched to a gene: 7. Germline V gives CDR1 SGHNT, CDR2 YYREEE (reference sequence). Written as DNA, the CDR3 is TGTGCCAGCAGCTTGAACAGAGGGGGCCCTGGCTACACCTTC. Translation: CASSLNRGGPGYTF. The whole variable domain, remainder taken from reference TRBV5-4 and TRBJ1-2, is ETGVTQSPTHLIKTRGQQVTLRCSSQSGHNTVSWYQQALGQGPQFIFQYYREEENGRGNFPPRFSGLQFPNYSSELNVNALELDDSALYLCASSLNRGGPGYTFGSGTRLTVV.

The chain recombines TRBV4-1 with TRBJ1-5; tentatively, D is TRBD1 (5 bases). The germline V and J ends were trimmed by 0 bases and 7 bases, with 13 bases remaining between them. The CDR3 contains 15 residues. CDR1 and CDR2 from the germline V gene are MGHRA and YSYEKL. The CDR3 DNA reads as TGCGCCAGCAGCCAAGATAGGGGCGCCGTCCAGCCCCAGCATTTT. It yields the protein CASSQDRGAVQPQHF.

The chain carries TRBV19 and TRBJ1-2, with D perhaps TRBD1 (6 bases). Germline V gene sequence: CDR1 LNHDA, CDR2 SQIVND (reference sequence). The CDR3 runs 15 residues. Deletions cut 9 bases from V and 1 base from J, with 18 bases between. DNA for the CDR3: TGTGCCAGCAGGTCGGCCAGGACAGTTAACTATGGCTACACCTTC. The encoded protein is CASRSARTVNYGYTF.

The V call is TRBV5-6, the J call TRBJ2-1; TRBD2 agrees at 11 bases. Trimming cost V 4 bases and J 7 bases; bases outside gene matches: 4. Germline CDR1 and CDR2: SGHDT and YYEEEE. The CDR3 has 14 residues. Here the CDR3 DNA reads TGTGCCAGCAGCCATAGCGGGGGGGCAAATGAGCAGTTCTTC. Residues: CASSHSGGANEQFF.

This clone occurred a few times. The V call is TRBV6-5, the J call TRBJ2-7, with a weak D call TRBD2 (6 bases). Germline CDR1 MNHEY, CDR2 SVGAGI. The V end lost 5 bases, the J end lost 5 bases, and 16 bases lay between the germline ends. The CDR3 runs to 14 residues. The CDR3 DNA is TGTGCCAGCAGTACTATAGGAGGGAGGAACGAGCAGTACTTC. It codes for CASSTIGGRNEQYF.

The chain has TRBV24-1 and TRBJ2-6; TRBD1 aligns across 8 bases. Per germline, CDR1 KGHDR and CDR2 SFDVKD. The trim removed 5 bases at V and 4 bases at J, leaving 6 bases unmatched. The CDR3 spans 16 residues. The CDR3 DNA sequence: TGTGCCACCAGTGGGGCCAGGGGGCGAGGGGCCAACGTCCTGACTTTC. As protein: CATSGARGRGANVLTF.

The V and J genes are TRBV18 and TRBJ1-5, with a possible D match to TRBD1 (6 bases). The CDR3 has 18 amino acids. Germline V gene lookup returns CDR1 KGHSH and CDR2 LQKENI. V lost 6 bases and J lost 0, with 21 bases in between. This chain's CDR3 is CASSQLGATSLSNQPQHF. CDR3 nucleotide sequence: TGTGCCAGCTCCCAACTGGGGGCCACCTCCCTTAGCAATCAGCCCCAGCATTTT.

This clone was detected once. The V gene is TRBV3-1 (or the pseudogene TRBV3-2), the J gene TRBJ1-2; the D gene is possibly TRBD1 (6 bases). The V end was cut by 6 bases, the J end by 0 bases, with 11 bases between. The length of the CDR3 is 14 residues. Germline V lookup: CDR1 LGHDT, CDR2 YNNKEL (reference sequence). CDR3 region: CASSPQGSNYGYTF. CDR3 coding DNA: TGTGCCAGCAGTCCACAGGGATCTAACTATGGCTACACCTTC.

Regarding this clone: Other DNA sequences in the same sample also yield this CDR3. This rearrangement joins TRBV2 to TRBJ1-2; D perhaps matches TRBD1 (6 bases). From germline, CDR1 is SNHLY and CDR2 FYNNEI. Trimming left V 3 bases short and J 5 bases short, with 10 bases between. The CDR3 totals 13 residues. The CDR3 loop is CASSEGQGYGYTF. The CDR3 DNA follows: TGTGCCAGCAGTGAGGGGCAGGGGTATGGCTACACCTTC. The full variable domain, its missing parts supplied by reference TRBV2 and TRBJ1-2, is EPEVTQTPSHQVTQMGQEVILRCVPISNHLYFYWYRQILGQKVEFLVSFYNNEISEKSEIFDDQFSVERPDGSNFTLKIRSTKLEDSAMYFCASSEGQGYGYTFGSGTRLTVV.